The 12 T cell receptor beta chains below come from one sample, sequenced in a study of blood T cell repertoires in COVID-19. TCRdb's copy holds only in-frame clones and misses some; the assay was immunoSEQ multiplex PCR. The table records some 130,000 clones, approximately 88% of them present only once. The specimen was peripheral blood. These TCRs come from a man aged 50 or older with acute or convalescent COVID-19.

The chain couples TRBV2 to TRBJ1-5; D is perhaps TRBD1 (5 bases). Germline V CDR1 and CDR2: SNHLY, FYNNEI. The CDR3 contains 13 residues. The V end lost 1 base, the J end lost 5 bases, and 6 bases lay between the germline ends. The CDR3 spells CASSEGGDQPQHF. The CDR3 DNA is TGTGCCAGCAGTGAAGGGGGGGATCAGCCCCAGCATTTT. The variable domain in full, with the rest retrieved from reference TRBV2 and TRBJ1-5, is EPEVTQTPSHQVTQMGQEVILRCVPISNHLYFYWYRQILGQKVEFLVSFYNNEISEKSEIFDDQFSVERPDGSNFTLKIRSTKLEDSAMYFCASSEGGDQPQHFGDGTRLSIL.

The chain uses TRBV11-3 and TRBJ2-3; TRBD2 matches at 7 bases. Unmatched junction bases numbered 17, after V lost 1 base and J lost 7 bases. This CDR3 comprises 18 residues. Germline lookup yields CDR1 SGHNT and CDR2 YENEEA. CDR3 DNA sequence: TGTGCCAGCAGCTTAGGCGGATGGGAGGGCCGAAGAAGCAATACGCAGTATTTT. This gives the protein CASSLGGWEGRRSNTQYF.

The rearrangement uses TRBV18 and TRBJ2-7; 13 bases are shared with TRBD2. This CDR3 comprises 14 residues. CDR1 KGHSH and CDR2 LQKENI come from the germline V gene. The ends lost 3 bases at V and 12 bases at J; junction bases unmatched: 8. The CDR3 loop reads CASSPPGTSGNLYF. DNA for the CDR3: TGTGCCAGCTCACCCCCCGGGACTAGCGGGAATCTGTACTTC.

This chain joins TRBV19 and TRBJ2-3, with D possibly TRBD2 on 7 matching bases. Deletions cut 3 bases from V and 4 bases from J, with 11 bases between. This CDR3 has 14 residues. Germline values: CDR1 LNHDA, CDR2 SQIVND (reference sequence). For the CDR3, the DNA is TGTGCCAGTAGTATCGGGGGGCTGGCAGATACGCAGTATTTT. This gives the protein CASSIGGLADTQYF.

The chain recombines TRBV5-1 with TRBJ1-5; D call uncertain. CDR3 length: 16 amino acids. Per the germline V gene, CDR1 is SGHRS and CDR2 is YFSETQ. Trimming cost V 0 bases and J 0 bases, with 10 bases left between them. CDR3 in amino acids: CASSLEGGNSNQPQHF. The CDR3 DNA reads TGCGCCAGCAGCTTGGAAGGCGGGAATAGCAATCAGCCCCAGCATTTT.

The chain recombines TRBV5-8 with TRBJ2-7; tentative D call: TRBD1 (5 bases). Trimming took 2 bases from V and 2 from J, leaving 11 bases between them. The germline V gene encodes CDR1 SGHTS and CDR2 YDEGEE. CDR3 length equals 14 residues. CDR3 coding DNA: TGTGCCAGCAGCTTTCAGGGTTCCCCCTACGAGCAGTACTTC. Protein product: CASSFQGSPYEQYF.

The chain combines TRBV5-1 with TRBJ2-1; 7 nucleotides line up with TRBD2. V lost 4 bases, J lost 9 bases, and 19 bases stayed unmatched. This CDR3 comprises 17 residues. The germline CDR1 and CDR2 sequences are SGHRS and YFSETQ. CDR3 loop: CASSINPPGGVMGEQFF. The CDR3 DNA reads as TGCGCCAGCAGCATCAATCCCCCTGGGGGGGTTATGGGTGAGCAGTTCTTC. Full variable domain (rest looked up from reference TRBV5-1 and TRBJ2-1): KAGVTQTPRYLIKTRGQQVTLSCSPISGHRSVSWYQQTPGQGLQFLFEYFSETQRNKGNFPGRFSGRQFSNSRSEMNVSTLELGDSALYLCASSINPPGGVMGEQFFGPGTRLTVL.

The chain has TRBV5-4 and TRBJ2-1; the D is unclear. Trimming took 1 base from V and 9 from J, leaving 11 bases between them. CDR3 length equals 13 residues. Germline V gene sequence: CDR1 SGHNT, CDR2 YYREEE (reference sequence). Here the CDR3 DNA reads TGTGCCAGCAGCTTGAAAGAACGCGGTGAGCAGTTCTTC. Protein: CASSLKERGEQFF.

The chain joins TRBV28 to TRBJ1-1, with TRBD1 matching over 7 bases. Germline V gene data show CDR1 as MDHEN and CDR2 as SYDVKM. This CDR3 is 13 amino acids long. V gave up 7 bases and J gave up 8 bases; unmatched junction bases: 10. The CDR3 coding sequence is TGTGCCAGCATTACAGGGGCTATAAGCGAAGCTTTCTTT. Its protein is CASITGAISEAFF.

The chain employs TRBV2 and TRBJ1-2; 7 positions agree with TRBD1. The CDR3 is 15 residues long. The germline CDR1 and CDR2 sequences are SNHLY and FYNNEI. V gave up 6 bases and J gave up 0 bases; unmatched junction bases: 7. The CDR3 region has the DNA TGTGCCAGCAGGGGGGGACAGAAATCTAACTATGGCTACACCTTC. It is translated as CASRGGQKSNYGYTF.

The genes are TRBV28 and TRBJ1-1; D call uncertain. Germline CDR1 is MDHEN and CDR2 is SYDVKM. The CDR3 contains 11 residues. Trimming removed 10 bases from V and 7 bases from J, with 13 bases in between. The CDR3 DNA reads TGTGCCACCTCAGGAAGGAATGAAGCTTTCTTT. Residues: CATSGRNEAFF.

A remark on this clone: No conserved phenylalanine or tryptophan ends this CDR3, so it is likely a read error. The DNA is left out, because the CDR3 cannot be placed on it with certainty; the CDR3 is given as TCRdb lists it. The genes are TRBV5-6 and TRBJ2-3; the table's D call, TRBD2, was not checked against the DNA. With termini counted, the CDR3 has 14 amino acids. Germline V lookup: CDR1 SGHDT, CDR2 YYEEEE. The chain's CDR3 is CASSSERGLAGEMY.